Sequencing of this TCR beta chain was carried out in a study of CD8 T cells in ankylosing spondylitis. TCRdb used MiXCR to reprocess the 5' RACE reads, holding one entry per CDR3 protein. The table lists 200,000 to 300,000 distinct CDR3 sequences, roughly a tenth of them singletons. The CDR3 spans 20 residues. The V gene end was trimmed by 0 bases and the J gene end by 3 bases; junction bases not matched to a gene: 9. From germline, CDR1 is LGHDT and CDR2 YNNKEL (reference sequence). The chain has TRBV3-1 and TRBJ2-1, with TRBD2 identical over 15 bases. This clonotype was obtained from a male donor with ankylosing spondylitis or in good health (not recorded which). Sequencing was performed on blood, either unsorted or a sorted T cell fraction (not recorded which). The CDR3 sequence: CASSQDGLAGGQAVYNEQFF. CDR3 coding DNA: TGTGCCAGCAGCCAAGATGGACTAGCGGGAGGGCAAGCGGTCTACAATGAGCAGTTCTTC.